This T cell receptor (beta chain) was identified during a study of blood T cell repertoires in COVID-19. Study as a whole: From T cells, B-cell-depleted T cells, or PBMCs came the material, which was cDNA or gDNA.

The CDR3 consists of 11 residues. Trimming shortened V by 3 bases and J by 6 bases, and 6 bases separated the two germline ends. Germline assignment: CDR1 DFQATT and CDR2 SNEGSKA (reference sequence). In the original analysis: Reference gene primer amplification in the assay estimated nucleated cell counts. Generated by immunoSEQ multiplex PCR, the TCRdb table keeps only in-frame clones and is missing some. V, J and clone size reflect that table, while D and trimming were determined from the DNA. The table shows approximately 30,000 clones, with around nine tenths occurring only once. This TCR derives from a human donor in a cohort sampled during active COVID-19. This chain connects TRBV20-1 to TRBJ2-1; perhaps TRBD2 as D (5 bases). Input material: peripheral blood. CDR3 loop: CSASRGNEQFF. CDR3 sequence (DNA): TGCAGTGCTAGTCGGGGCAATGAGCAGTTCTTC.